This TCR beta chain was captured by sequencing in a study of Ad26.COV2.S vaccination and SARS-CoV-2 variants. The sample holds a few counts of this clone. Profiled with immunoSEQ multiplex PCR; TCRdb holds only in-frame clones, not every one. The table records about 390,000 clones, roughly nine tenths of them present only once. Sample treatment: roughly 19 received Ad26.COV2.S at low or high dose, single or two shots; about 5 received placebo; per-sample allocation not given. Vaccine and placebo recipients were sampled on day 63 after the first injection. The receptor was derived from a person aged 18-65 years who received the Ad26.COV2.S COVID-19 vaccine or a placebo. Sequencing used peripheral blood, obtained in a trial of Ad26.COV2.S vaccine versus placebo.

This chain's CDR3 is CASSSAPTGRTELFF. In nucleotides, the CDR3 is TGTGCCAGCAGCTCAGCCCCCACAGGGCGTACGGAGCTGTTTTTT. The chain is built from TRBV11-3 and TRBJ2-2; D may be TRBD1 (6 bases). Germline V gene lookup returns CDR1 SGHNT and CDR2 YENEEA. Trimming took 4 bases from V and 10 from J, leaving 19 bases between them. The CDR3 spans 15 residues. The full variable domain, in which reference TRBV11-3 and TRBJ2-2 provide the parts outside the CDR3, is EAGVVQSPRYKIIEKKQPVAFWCNPISGHNTLYWYLQNLGQGPELLIRYENEEAVDDSQLPKDRFSAERLKGVDSTLKIQPAELGDSAVYLCASSSAPTGRTELFFGEGSRLTVL.